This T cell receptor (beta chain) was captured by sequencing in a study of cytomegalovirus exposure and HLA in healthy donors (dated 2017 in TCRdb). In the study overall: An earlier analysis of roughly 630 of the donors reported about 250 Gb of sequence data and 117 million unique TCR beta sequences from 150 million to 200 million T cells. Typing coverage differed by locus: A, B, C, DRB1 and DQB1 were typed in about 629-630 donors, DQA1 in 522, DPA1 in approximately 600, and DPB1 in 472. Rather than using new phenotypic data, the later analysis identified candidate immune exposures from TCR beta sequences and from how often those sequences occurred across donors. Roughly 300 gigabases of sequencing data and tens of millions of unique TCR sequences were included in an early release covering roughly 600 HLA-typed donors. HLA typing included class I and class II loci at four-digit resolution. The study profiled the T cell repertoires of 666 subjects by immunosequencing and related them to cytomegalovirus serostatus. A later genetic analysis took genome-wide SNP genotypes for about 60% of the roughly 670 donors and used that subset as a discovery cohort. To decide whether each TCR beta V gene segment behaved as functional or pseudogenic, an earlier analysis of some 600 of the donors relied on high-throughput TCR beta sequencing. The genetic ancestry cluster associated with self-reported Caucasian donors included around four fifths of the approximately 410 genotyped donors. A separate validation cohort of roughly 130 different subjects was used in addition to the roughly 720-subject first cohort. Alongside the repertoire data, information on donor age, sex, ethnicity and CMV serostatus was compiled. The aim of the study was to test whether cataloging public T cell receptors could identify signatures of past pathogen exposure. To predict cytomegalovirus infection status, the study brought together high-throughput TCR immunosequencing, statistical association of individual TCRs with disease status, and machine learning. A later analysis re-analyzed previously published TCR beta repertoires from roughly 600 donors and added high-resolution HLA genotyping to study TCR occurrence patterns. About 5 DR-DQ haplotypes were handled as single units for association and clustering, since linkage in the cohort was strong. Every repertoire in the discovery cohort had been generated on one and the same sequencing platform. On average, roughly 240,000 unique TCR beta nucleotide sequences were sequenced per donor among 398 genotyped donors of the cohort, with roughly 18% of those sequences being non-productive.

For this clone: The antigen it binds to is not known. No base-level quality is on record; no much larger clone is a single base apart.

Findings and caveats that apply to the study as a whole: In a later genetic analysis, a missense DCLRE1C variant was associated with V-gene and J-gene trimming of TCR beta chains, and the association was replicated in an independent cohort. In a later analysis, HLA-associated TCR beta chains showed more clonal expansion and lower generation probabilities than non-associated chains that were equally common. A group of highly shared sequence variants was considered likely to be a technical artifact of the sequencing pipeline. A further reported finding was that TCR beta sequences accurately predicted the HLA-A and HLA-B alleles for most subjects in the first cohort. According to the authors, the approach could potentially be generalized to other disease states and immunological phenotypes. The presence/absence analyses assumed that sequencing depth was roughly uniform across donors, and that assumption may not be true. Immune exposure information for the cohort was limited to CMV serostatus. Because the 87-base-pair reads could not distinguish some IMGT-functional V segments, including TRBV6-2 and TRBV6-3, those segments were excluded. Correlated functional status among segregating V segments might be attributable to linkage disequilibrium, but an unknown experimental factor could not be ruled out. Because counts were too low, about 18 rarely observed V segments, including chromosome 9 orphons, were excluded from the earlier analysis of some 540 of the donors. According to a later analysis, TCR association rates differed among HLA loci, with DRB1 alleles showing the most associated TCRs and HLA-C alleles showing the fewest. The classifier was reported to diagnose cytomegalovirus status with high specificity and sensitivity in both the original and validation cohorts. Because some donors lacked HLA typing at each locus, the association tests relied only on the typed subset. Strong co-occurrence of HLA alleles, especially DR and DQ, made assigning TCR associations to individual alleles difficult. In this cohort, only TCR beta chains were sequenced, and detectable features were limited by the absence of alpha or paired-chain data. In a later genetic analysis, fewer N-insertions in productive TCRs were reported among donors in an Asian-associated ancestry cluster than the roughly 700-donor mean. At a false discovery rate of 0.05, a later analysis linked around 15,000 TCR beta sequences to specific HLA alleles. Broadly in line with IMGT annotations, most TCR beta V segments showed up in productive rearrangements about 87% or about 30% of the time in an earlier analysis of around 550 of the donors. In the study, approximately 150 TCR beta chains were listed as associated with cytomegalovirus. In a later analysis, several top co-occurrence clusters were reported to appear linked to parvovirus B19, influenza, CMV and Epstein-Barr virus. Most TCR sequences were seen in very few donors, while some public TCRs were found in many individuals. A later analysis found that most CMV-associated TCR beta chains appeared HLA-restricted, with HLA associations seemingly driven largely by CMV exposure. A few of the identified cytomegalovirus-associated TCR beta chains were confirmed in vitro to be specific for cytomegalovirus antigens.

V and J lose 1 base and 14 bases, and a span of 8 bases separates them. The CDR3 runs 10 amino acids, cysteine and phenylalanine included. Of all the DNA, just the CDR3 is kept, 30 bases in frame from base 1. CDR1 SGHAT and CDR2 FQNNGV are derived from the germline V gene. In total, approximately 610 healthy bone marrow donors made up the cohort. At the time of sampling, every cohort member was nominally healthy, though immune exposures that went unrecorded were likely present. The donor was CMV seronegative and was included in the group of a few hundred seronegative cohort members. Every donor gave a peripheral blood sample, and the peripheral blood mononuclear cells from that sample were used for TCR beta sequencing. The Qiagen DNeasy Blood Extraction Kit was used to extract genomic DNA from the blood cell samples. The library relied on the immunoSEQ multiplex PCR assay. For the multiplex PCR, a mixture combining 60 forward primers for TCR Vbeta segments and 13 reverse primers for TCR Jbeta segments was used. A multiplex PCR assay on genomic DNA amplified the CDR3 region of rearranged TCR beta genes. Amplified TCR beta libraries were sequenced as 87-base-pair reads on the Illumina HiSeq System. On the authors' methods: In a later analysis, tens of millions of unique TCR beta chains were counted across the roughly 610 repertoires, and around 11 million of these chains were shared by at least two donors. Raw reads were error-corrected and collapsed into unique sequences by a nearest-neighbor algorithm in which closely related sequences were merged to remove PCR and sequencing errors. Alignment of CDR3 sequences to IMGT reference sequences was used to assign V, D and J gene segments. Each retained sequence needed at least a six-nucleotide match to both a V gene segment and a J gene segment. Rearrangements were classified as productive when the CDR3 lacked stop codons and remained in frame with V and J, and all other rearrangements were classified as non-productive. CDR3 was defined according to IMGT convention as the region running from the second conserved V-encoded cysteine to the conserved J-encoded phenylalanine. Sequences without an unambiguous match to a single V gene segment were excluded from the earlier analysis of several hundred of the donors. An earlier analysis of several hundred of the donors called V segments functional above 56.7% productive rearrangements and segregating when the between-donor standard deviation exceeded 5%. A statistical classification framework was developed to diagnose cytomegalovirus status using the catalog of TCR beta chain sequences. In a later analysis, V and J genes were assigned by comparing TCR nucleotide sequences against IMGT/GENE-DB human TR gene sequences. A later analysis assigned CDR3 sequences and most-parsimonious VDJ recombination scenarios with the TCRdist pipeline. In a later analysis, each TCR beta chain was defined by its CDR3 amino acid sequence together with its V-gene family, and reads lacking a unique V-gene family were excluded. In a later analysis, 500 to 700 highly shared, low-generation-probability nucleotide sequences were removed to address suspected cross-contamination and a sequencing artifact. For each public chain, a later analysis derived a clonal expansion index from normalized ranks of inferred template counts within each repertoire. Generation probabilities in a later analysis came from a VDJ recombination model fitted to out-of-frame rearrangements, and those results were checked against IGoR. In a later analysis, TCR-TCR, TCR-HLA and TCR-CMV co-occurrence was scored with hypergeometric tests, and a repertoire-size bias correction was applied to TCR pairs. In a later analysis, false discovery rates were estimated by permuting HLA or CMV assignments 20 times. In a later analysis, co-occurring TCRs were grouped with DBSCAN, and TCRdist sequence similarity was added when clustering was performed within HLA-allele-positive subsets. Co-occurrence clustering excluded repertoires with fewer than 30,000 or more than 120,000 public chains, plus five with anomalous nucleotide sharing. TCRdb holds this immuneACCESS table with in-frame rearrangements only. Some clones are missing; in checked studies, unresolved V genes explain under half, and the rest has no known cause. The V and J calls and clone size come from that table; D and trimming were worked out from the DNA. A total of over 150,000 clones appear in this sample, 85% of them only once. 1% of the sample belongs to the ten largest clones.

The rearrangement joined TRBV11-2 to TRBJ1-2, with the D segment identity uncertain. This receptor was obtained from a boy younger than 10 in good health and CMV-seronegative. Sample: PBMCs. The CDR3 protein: CASSLVGKTF. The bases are TGTGCCAGCAGCTTAGTCGGGAAGACCTTC.